The clone carrying this T cell receptor beta chain showed up just a few times. The entry originates in a study of response to subunit inactivated influenza vaccine. Via MiXCR, TCRdb re-called the RT-PCR reads, giving one row per CDR3 protein. Of about 500,000 distinct CDR3 sequences in the sample, approximately 15% are singletons; the top ten hold less than 4%. Germline CDR1 and CDR2: SGHKS and YYEKEE (reference sequence). The ends were cut back, 1 base at V and 0 bases at J, with 10 bases in the middle. The CDR3 contains 15 residues. The origin of this receptor is a man in his fifties or sixties who received an inactivated influenza vaccine. The chain couples TRBV5-5 to TRBJ1-1; D call uncertain. The material was CD4+ T cells sorted from PBMCs, obtained approximately 25 months after vaccination. CDR3 nucleotide sequence: TGTGCCAGCAGCTTGTGGGAATCGATGAACACTGAAGCTTTCTTT. Translating gives CASSLWESMNTEAFF.